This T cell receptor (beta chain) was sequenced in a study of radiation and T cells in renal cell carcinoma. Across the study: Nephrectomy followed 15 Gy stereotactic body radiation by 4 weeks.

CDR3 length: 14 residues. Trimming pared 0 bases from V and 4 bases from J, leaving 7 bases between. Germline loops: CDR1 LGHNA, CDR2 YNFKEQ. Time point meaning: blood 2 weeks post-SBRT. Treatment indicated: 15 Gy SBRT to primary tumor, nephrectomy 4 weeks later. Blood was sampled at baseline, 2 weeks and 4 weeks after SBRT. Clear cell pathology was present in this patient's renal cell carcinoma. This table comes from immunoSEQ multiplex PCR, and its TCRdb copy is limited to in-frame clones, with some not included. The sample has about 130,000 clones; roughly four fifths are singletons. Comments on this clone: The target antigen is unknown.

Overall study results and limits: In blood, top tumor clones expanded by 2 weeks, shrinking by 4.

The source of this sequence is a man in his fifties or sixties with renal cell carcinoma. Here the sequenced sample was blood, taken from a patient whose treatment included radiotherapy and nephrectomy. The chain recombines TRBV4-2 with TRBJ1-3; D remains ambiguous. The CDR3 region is CASSQDRRGNTIYF. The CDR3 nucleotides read TGTGCCAGCAGCCAAGATAGAAGGGGAAACACCATATATTTT.